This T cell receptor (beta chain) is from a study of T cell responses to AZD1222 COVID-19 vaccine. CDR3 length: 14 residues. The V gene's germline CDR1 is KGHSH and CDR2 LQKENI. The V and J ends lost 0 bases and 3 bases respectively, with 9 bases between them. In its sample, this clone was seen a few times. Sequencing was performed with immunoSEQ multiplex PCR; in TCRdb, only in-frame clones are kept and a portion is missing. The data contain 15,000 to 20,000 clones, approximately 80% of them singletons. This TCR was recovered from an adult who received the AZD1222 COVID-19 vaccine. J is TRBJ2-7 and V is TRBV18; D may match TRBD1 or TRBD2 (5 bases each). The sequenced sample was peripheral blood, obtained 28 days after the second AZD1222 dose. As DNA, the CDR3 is TGTGCCAGCTCACCACCGGGGACGGGCTACGAGCAGTACTTC. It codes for CASSPPGTGYEQYF.